The 25 T cell receptor beta chains in this list originate from one sample, sequenced in a study of T cells in Graves' hyperthyroidism and ophthalmopathy. Amplified regions were TCR beta CDR3 sequences from RNA transcripts. When the TCR CDR3 underwent first-round RT-PCR, the HTBI primer set was used. TCRdb used MiXCR to reprocess the multiplex PCR reads, holding one entry per CDR3 protein. The table has around 340,000 distinct CDR3 sequences, about 18% seen once. Sequenced: blood. The receptors shown here come from a woman aged 25 to 39 with Graves' hyperthyroidism that later progressed to Graves' ophthalmopathy.

Ten or more counts support this clonotype. The genes are TRBV7-9 and TRBJ2-6; no reliable D call. Germline assignment: CDR1 SEHNR and CDR2 FQNEAQ (reference sequence). This CDR3 comprises 14 residues. Between the trimmed V and J ends, which lost 5 bases and 1 base, there was a span of 6 bases. CDR3 nucleotide sequence: TGTGCCAGCAGCCGGGTATCTGGGGCCAACGTCCTGACTTTC. Amino acids: CASSRVSGANVLTF. Filled out from reference TRBV7-9 and TRBJ2-6, the complete variable domain reads DTGVSQNPRHKITKRGQNVTFRCDPISEHNRLYWYRQTLGQGPEFLTYFQNEAQLEKSRLLSDRFSAERPKGSFSTLEIQRTEQGDSAMYLCASSRVSGANVLTFGAGSRLTVL.

This clonotype has a count of ten or more. This chain connects TRBV19 to TRBJ2-1; 11 nucleotides align to TRBD2. Germline-derived CDR1 and CDR2 are LNHDA and SQIVND (reference sequence). CDR3 length equals 15 residues. V was clipped by 4 bases and J by 5 bases; unmatched bases: 4. CDR3: CASSKLAGDNNEQFF. In DNA form, the CDR3 reads TGTGCCAGTAGTAAACTAGCGGGGGACAACAATGAGCAGTTCTTC.

This clonotype appeared many times. The chain has TRBV30 and TRBJ2-7; possibly TRBD1 for D (6 bases). In germline, CDR1 is GTSNPN, CDR2 SVGIG (reference sequence). The V gene lost 1 base and the J gene lost 8 bases, with 12 bases spanning the gap. The CDR3 is 12 amino acids. CDR3 amino acids: CAWSGTVNKQYF. Here the CDR3 DNA reads TGTGCCTGGAGTGGGACAGTAAACAAGCAGTACTTC.

This clonotype showed up many times. This chain joins TRBV2 and TRBJ1-1; D call uncertain. V lost 4 bases to trimming and J lost 1 base, with 13 bases between them. This CDR3 has 15 amino acids. The germline CDR1 and CDR2 sequences are SNHLY and FYNNEI. As DNA, the CDR3 is TGTGCCAGCAGTGGTTGGCGGGTAAGGAACACTGAAGCTTTCTTT. Protein: CASSGWRVRNTEAFF.

The J gene is TRBJ1-1, the V gene TRBV4-1; no definite D call. The CDR3 runs to 15 residues. Trimming removed 1 base at V and 6 bases at J, with 15 bases between. The germline V gene encodes CDR1 MGHRA and CDR2 YSYEKL. CDR3 DNA: TGCGCCAGCAGCCAAGTTCTATCGGGAGGACCTGAAGCTTTCTTT. Its translation: CASSQVLSGGPEAFF.

This clonotype was found a few times. J is TRBJ1-1 and V is TRBV4-1, with D possibly TRBD1 on 5 matching bases. V lost 4 bases and J 4 bases, leaving 19 bases between the germline ends. The CDR3 has 16 amino acids. Germline CDR1 is MGHRA and CDR2 is YSYEKL. The CDR3 sequence is CASSPVIDLGGTEAFF. Here the CDR3 DNA reads TGCGCCAGCAGCCCGGTTATCGATCTCGGGGGCACTGAAGCTTTCTTT.

This chain connects TRBV4-1 to TRBJ1-2; 7 bases agree with TRBD1. The CDR3 length is 16 residues. V gave up 4 bases and J gave up 0 bases; unmatched junction bases: 8. The germline V gene encodes CDR1 MGHRA and CDR2 YSYEKL. CDR3: CASSPNRDRANYGYTF. CDR3 nucleotides: TGCGCCAGCAGCCCGAACCGCGACAGGGCTAACTATGGCTACACCTTC.

This clonotype was seen a handful of times. The chain employs TRBV7-9 and TRBJ2-7, with D perhaps matching TRBD1 (6 bases). The germline V gene encodes CDR1 SEHNR and CDR2 FQNEAQ (reference sequence). V dropped 3 bases and J dropped 3 bases, with 12 bases sitting between them. CDR3 size: 14 residues. Written as DNA, the CDR3 is TGTGCCAGCAGCTTGGACAGACCCAACTACGAGCAGTACTTC. It encodes CASSLDRPNYEQYF. Filled out from reference TRBV7-9 and TRBJ2-7, the complete variable domain reads DTGVSQNPRHKITKRGQNVTFRCDPISEHNRLYWYRQTLGQGPEFLTYFQNEAQLEKSRLLSDRFSAERPKGSFSTLEIQRTEQGDSAMYLCASSLDRPNYEQYFGPGTRLTVT.

This clonotype showed up just a few times. The chain uses TRBV10-3 and TRBJ2-7; 8 bases line up with TRBD1. Germline trimming cut 11 bases from V and 7 bases from J; bases unmatched to any gene: 13. This CDR3 is 13 amino acids long. Germline assignment: CDR1 ENHRY and CDR2 SYGVKD. The CDR3 DNA is TGTGCCTCCTGGACAGGGCATTCGGAGGAGCAGTACTTC. Amino acids: CASWTGHSEEQYF.

The rearrangement uses TRBV20-1 and TRBJ1-1; D possibly corresponds to TRBD1 (6 bases). Germline V gene data show CDR1 as DFQATT and CDR2 as SNEGSKA (reference sequence). The V end was cut by 2 bases, the J end by 4 bases, with 17 bases between. The CDR3 extends over 15 amino acids. The chain's CDR3 is CSARKNLGTSTEAFF. In nucleotides, the CDR3 is TGCAGTGCTAGAAAAAACCTCGGGACAAGCACTGAAGCTTTCTTT.

This clonotype has ten or more counts. CDR3 nucleotides: TGTGCCAGCAGCGGACAAGAGACCCAGTACTTC. This encodes CASSGQETQYF. The gene calls are TRBV2 and TRBJ2-5, with unresolved D. Germline lookup yields CDR1 SNHLY and CDR2 FYNNEI. Deletions cut 6 bases from V and 2 bases from J, with 4 bases between. The CDR3 spans 11 residues.

This clonotype was found many times. In DNA form, the CDR3 reads TGTGCCAGCTCACCCTGGGACAGGCCCTACGAGCAGTACTTC. Translating gives CASSPWDRPYEQYF. The genes are TRBV18 and TRBJ2-7; TRBD1 matches at 8 bases. The CDR3 is 14 residues long. Germline V gene lookup returns CDR1 KGHSH and CDR2 LQKENI. Trimming cost V 3 bases and J 2 bases; bases outside gene matches: 3.

This clonotype was observed a few times. This chain links TRBV6-2 or TRBV6-3 with TRBJ2-1; unclear D gene. The V and J ends lost 4 bases and 2 bases respectively, with 15 bases between them. The CDR3 is 16 amino acids. Germline V gene lookup returns CDR1 MNHEY and CDR2 SVGEGT. This CDR3 reads CASSWAGGVTYNEQFF. CDR3 bases: TGTGCCAGCAGTTGGGCCGGTGGGGTAACCTACAATGAGCAGTTCTTC.

This clonotype occurred many times. V and J are TRBV11-2 and TRBJ2-2; D is unresolved. The CDR3 runs 16 residues. Germline CDR1 and CDR2: SGHAT and FQNNGV. Trimming removed 4 bases at V and 1 base at J, with 13 bases between. The CDR3, as DNA: TGTGCCAGCAGCTATGGTGGGGAAGTGAACACCGGGGAGCTGTTTTTT. As protein: CASSYGGEVNTGELFF.

This chain connects TRBV30 to TRBJ1-5; no firm D call. Germline CDR1 is GTSNPN and CDR2 is SVGIG (reference sequence). The ends were cut back, 6 bases at V and 0 bases at J, with 9 bases in the middle. This CDR3 region has 13 residues. CDR3 bases: TGTGCCTGTGAAACGGATAGCAATCAGCCCCAGCATTTT. This encodes CACETDSNQPQHF.

This clonotype has more than one count but fewer than ten. This chain joins TRBV27 and TRBJ2-7; no reliable D call. CDR1 and CDR2 (germline): MNHEY, SMNVEV (reference sequence). V shed 3 bases and J shed 5 bases, with 11 bases lying between them. The CDR3 length is 13 residues. For the CDR3, the DNA is TGTGCCAGCAGTTTCATAGACGACCACGAGCAGTACTTC. Its protein product is CASSFIDDHEQYF.

This clonotype was detected ten times or more. The chain recombines TRBV12-3 or TRBV12-4 with TRBJ2-1, with a weak D call TRBD1 (6 bases). Between the trimmed V and J ends, which lost 8 bases and 7 bases, there was a span of 12 bases. The length of the CDR3 is 12 residues. CDR3 loop: CASDKRGNEQFF. Here the CDR3 DNA reads TGTGCCAGCGATAAGAGGGGGAATGAGCAGTTCTTC.

This clonotype was observed many times. The rearrangement uses TRBV2 and TRBJ2-5; 16 nucleotides align to TRBD2. This CDR3 spans 18 amino acids. Germline V lookup: CDR1 SNHLY, CDR2 FYNNEI. J was trimmed by 0 bases and V by 5 bases; bases with no gene match: 6. The CDR3 loop reads CASSPEGLAGGYQETQYF. CDR3 DNA: TGTGCCAGCAGTCCCGAGGGACTAGCGGGGGGGTACCAAGAGACCCAGTACTTC.

The chain is built from TRBV4-1 and TRBJ2-5; TRBD2 might be the D (6 bases). The CDR3 sequence is 15 residues long. Trimming left V 4 bases short and J 0 bases short, with 12 bases between. The germline V gene has CDR1 MGHRA and CDR2 YSYEKL. The CDR3 protein is CASSPGGTNQETQYF. Written as DNA, the CDR3 is TGCGCCAGCAGCCCTGGCGGGACGAACCAAGAGACCCAGTACTTC.

On this clonotype itself: This may arise from a read error, as a much more abundant clone is one base away. The rearrangement joins TRBV11-2 to TRBJ1-4, with D possibly matching TRBD1 (5 bases). The germline V gene encodes CDR1 SGHAT and CDR2 FQNNGV. This CDR3 has 14 residues. This chain's CDR3 is CAGSPRMGHEKLFF. Written as DNA, the CDR3 is TGTGCCGGCAGCCCCAGGATGGGGCATGAAAAACTGTTTTTT. Based on the CDR3 plus reference TRBV11-2 and TRBJ1-4, the full variable domain is EAGVAQSPRYKIIEKRQSVAFWCNPISGHATLYWYQQILGQGPKLLIQFQNNGVVDDSQLPKDRFSAERLKGVDSTLKIQPAKLEDSAVYLCAGSPRMGHEKLFFGSGTQLSVL.

The chain joins TRBV20-1 to TRBJ1-6; 9 bases are a match to TRBD1. CDR3 length: 15 residues. Germline V lookup: CDR1 DFQATT, CDR2 SNEGSKA (reference sequence). The J segment lost 5 bases and the V segment lost 6 bases, leaving 8 bases of the junction unmatched. DNA of the CDR3: TGCAGTGCGAAAGACAGGGGGGGGAATAATTCACCCCTCCACTTT. It codes for CSAKDRGGNNSPLHF.

This clonotype has at least ten counts. This chain connects TRBV20-1 to TRBJ2-5; TRBD2 matches at 8 bases. There are 14 residues in the CDR3. Per the germline V gene, CDR1 is DFQATT and CDR2 is SNEGSKA (reference sequence). Losses at the gene ends were 6 bases for V and 4 bases for J; bases not matched to a gene: 10. The CDR3 DNA is TGCAGTGCCCGCCGCTCCGGGAGGGCAGAGACCCAGTACTTC. It yields the protein CSARRSGRAETQYF.

Turning to this clonotype: This may stem from a read error, because a much larger clone lies one nucleotide away. The genes are TRBV5-1 and TRBJ2-1; 12 bases line up with TRBD2. The CDR3 runs 15 residues. The germline CDR1 and CDR2 sequences are SGHRS and YFSETQ. CDR3 residues: CTSSETSGGDNEQFF. In DNA form, the CDR3 reads TGCACCAGCAGCGAGACTAGCGGGGGCGACAATGAGCAGTTCTTC.

The V gene is TRBV20-1, the J gene TRBJ1-2, with D possibly TRBD1 on 6 matching bases. Deletions cut 0 bases from V and 5 bases from J, with 13 bases between. The germline V gene has CDR1 DFQATT and CDR2 SNEGSKA (reference sequence). This CDR3 region has 14 residues. The CDR3 nucleotides read TGCAGTGCTAGAGATCGGGGCAGGGGTTATGGCTACACCTTC. Encoded protein: CSARDRGRGYGYTF.

J is TRBJ1-2 and V is TRBV29-1; tentatively, D is TRBD1 (6 bases). The CDR3 is 13 residues long. V was trimmed by 3 bases and J by 3 bases, leaving 11 bases between them. Germline CDR1 SQVTM, CDR2 ANQGSEA. The CDR3 nucleotides read TGCAGCGTTGATTGGGGGGCTGACTATGGCTACACCTTC. It yields the protein CSVDWGADYGYTF. Together with reference TRBV29-1 and TRBJ1-2, the CDR3 gives the full variable domain: SAVISQKPSRDICQRGTSLTIQCQVDSQVTMMFWYRQQPGQSLTLIATANQGSEATYESGFVIDKFPISRPNLTFSTLTVSNMSPEDSSIYLCSVDWGADYGYTFGSGTRLTVV.